Below are 16 T cell receptor beta chains sequenced from a single sample in a study of blood T cell repertoires in COVID-19. The method was immunoSEQ multiplex PCR; TCRdb's version includes in-frame clones alone and lacks a portion of them. The table lists over 120,000 clones, 75% to 90% of them singletons. Material for sequencing was PBMCs or T cells enriched from blood (not recorded which). The receptors stem from a man between 60 and 75 years old who had recovered from COVID-19.

The chain carries TRBV19 and TRBJ1-2; D may be TRBD1 (6 bases). V dropped 3 bases and J dropped 8 bases, with 22 bases sitting between them. This CDR3 comprises 16 residues. Per the germline V gene, CDR1 is LNHDA and CDR2 is SQIVND (reference sequence). The CDR3 here is CASSMPQGRMWTGYTF. The CDR3 DNA sequence: TGTGCCAGTAGTATGCCACAGGGAAGGATGTGGACGGGCTACACCTTC. The full variable domain, with the rest looked up from reference TRBV19 and TRBJ1-2, is DGGITQSPKYLFRKEGQNVTLSCEQNLNHDAMYWYRQDPGQGLRLIYYSQIVNDFQKGDIAEGYSVSREKKESFPLTVTSAQKNPTAFYLCASSMPQGRMWTGYTFGSGTRLTVV.

The chain uses TRBV11-2 and TRBJ2-2; D remains unclear. Germline assignment: CDR1 SGHAT and CDR2 FQNNGV. The CDR3 sequence is 16 residues long. Deletions cut 5 bases from V and 6 bases from J, with 19 bases between. The CDR3 spells CASSPGSVGSAGELFF. DNA of the CDR3: TGTGCCAGCAGCCCCGGTTCAGTCGGGTCGGCCGGGGAGCTGTTTTTT.

The genes are TRBV5-6 and TRBJ2-7, with TRBD1 matching over 9 bases. Germline assignment: CDR1 SGHDT and CDR2 YYEEEE. The CDR3 runs to 15 residues. V lost 4 bases to trimming and J lost 1 base; unmatched junction nucleotides: 6. The chain's CDR3 is CASSRLGTGSYEQYF. CDR3 DNA: TGTGCCAGCAGCCGTCTCGGGACAGGGTCCTACGAGCAGTACTTC.

This sequence joins TRBV7-9 and TRBJ1-5; unclear D gene. V gave up 5 bases and J gave up 4 bases, with 9 bases separating them. The V gene's germline CDR1 is SEHNR and CDR2 FQNEAQ (reference sequence). This CDR3 has 13 residues. For the CDR3, the DNA is TGTGCCAGCAGCCCCTCGGGGAATCAGCCCCAGCATTTT. Its translation: CASSPSGNQPQHF.

This chain links TRBV28 with TRBJ1-2; D unclear. This CDR3 spans 13 amino acids. The germline V gene encodes CDR1 MDHEN and CDR2 SYDVKM. Deletions cut 2 bases from V and 5 bases from J, with 9 bases between. The CDR3 sequence: CASSLRLWYGYTF. The CDR3 DNA follows: TGTGCCAGCAGTTTAAGACTCTGGTATGGCTACACCTTC.

The chain couples TRBV5-1 to TRBJ1-6, with D tentatively TRBD1 (6 bases). This CDR3 region has 17 residues. Germline assignment: CDR1 SGHRS and CDR2 YFSETQ. Trimming took off 4 bases at V and 0 bases at J, with 14 bases between the two ends. Here the CDR3 reads CASSRAGTSSYNSPLHF. CDR3 DNA sequence: TGCGCCAGCAGCCGGGCAGGGACAAGCTCCTATAATTCACCCCTCCACTTT.

V and J are TRBV5-1 and TRBJ2-2; weak D call: TRBD2 (6 bases). V shed 5 bases and J shed 1 base, with 9 bases lying between them. There are 14 residues in the CDR3. Germline lookup yields CDR1 SGHRS and CDR2 YFSETQ. The CDR3 region has the DNA TGCGCCAGCAGAAGGCGGGGGAACACCGGGGAGCTGTTTTTT. Protein product: CASRRRGNTGELFF.

The count of this clone is one. The chain couples TRBV6-5 to TRBJ1-6, with D possibly TRBD1 on 6 matching bases. This CDR3 is built from 14 residues. Per the germline V gene, CDR1 is MNHEY and CDR2 is SVGAGI. V gave up 6 bases and J gave up 6 bases, with 12 bases separating them. The DNA of the CDR3 is TGTGCCAGCAGAACGGACAGACTTAATTCACCCCTCCACTTT. It translates to CASRTDRLNSPLHF.

A few counts support this clone. The chain is built from TRBV3-1 (or the pseudogene TRBV3-2) and TRBJ2-1, with 8 bases that match TRBD1. CDR3 length: 17 residues. Trimming removed 10 bases from V and 0 bases from J; junction bases left unmatched: 14. Germline CDR1 is LGHDT and CDR2 is YNNKEL (reference sequence). This CDR3 reads CAKGPRTGQISYNEQFF. For the CDR3, the DNA is TGTGCCAAAGGGCCCCGGACAGGGCAGATCTCCTACAATGAGCAGTTCTTC.

The rearrangement uses TRBV28 and TRBJ2-1; a weak D match, TRBD1 (5 bases). The germline gives CDR1 MDHEN, CDR2 SYDVKM. This CDR3 region has 15 residues. V dropped 3 bases and J dropped 4 bases, with 13 bases sitting between them. The CDR3 region is CASSFGQGLYNEQFF. DNA of the CDR3: TGTGCCAGCAGTTTTGGCCAGGGTTTATACAATGAGCAGTTCTTC.

V is TRBV7-8 and J is TRBJ2-6; tentatively, D is TRBD2 (5 bases). V gave up 3 bases and J gave up 2 bases, with 8 bases separating them. CDR1 SGHVS and CDR2 FQNEAQ come from the germline V gene. The CDR3 extends over 15 amino acids. CDR3 residues: CASSFSGTGANVLTF. DNA of the CDR3: TGTGCCAGCAGCTTCTCGGGGACTGGGGCCAACGTCCTGACTTTC.

The chain couples TRBV3-1 (or the pseudogene TRBV3-2) to TRBJ1-6, with a possible D match to TRBD1 (5 bases). Trimming took off 8 bases at V and 7 bases at J, with 15 bases between the two ends. The CDR3 is 14 residues long. CDR1 and CDR2 (germline): LGHDT, YNNKEL (reference sequence). The CDR3 region has the DNA TGTGCCAGCGCCGCCCAGGGTGGCAATTCACCCCTCCACTTT. This sequence encodes CASAAQGGNSPLHF.

The chain carries TRBV19 and TRBJ1-5; 8 bases fit TRBD1. Germline V lookup: CDR1 LNHDA, CDR2 SQIVND (reference sequence). The junction had 6 bases not matched to a gene; V was cut back by 3 bases and J by 2 bases. This CDR3 spans 16 amino acids. The CDR3 region has the DNA TGTGCCAGTAGTATCCTAGGACAGGGACGCAATCAGCCCCAGCATTTT. Encoded protein: CASSILGQGRNQPQHF.

As DNA, the CDR3 is TGTGCCAGCAGCTTCGGGACTTCGGAGCAGTACTTC. This sequence encodes CASSFGTSEQYF. V gene TRBV7-2 combines with J gene TRBJ2-7, with TRBD2 as a possible D gene (6 bases). CDR3 length: 12 residues. Germline CDR1 SGHTA, CDR2 FQGNSA. Deletions cut 3 bases from V and 7 bases from J, with 10 bases between.

In its sample, this clone was seen a few times. V gene TRBV7-9 combines with J gene TRBJ2-7; D is uncertain. V shed 0 bases and J shed 3 bases, with 9 bases lying between them. The CDR3 covers 14 residues. Germline V gives CDR1 SEHNR, CDR2 FQNEAQ (reference sequence). For the CDR3, the DNA is TGTGCCAGCAGCTTAGCGGTGGAGATCTACGAGCAGTACTTC. Translation: CASSLAVEIYEQYF.

The gene calls are TRBV4-1 and TRBJ2-5; TRBD1 is a possible D gene (6 bases). The germline V gene has CDR1 MGHRA and CDR2 YSYEKL. This CDR3 is 15 amino acids long. Between the trimmed V and J ends, which lost 5 bases and 0 bases, there was a span of 13 bases. CDR3 sequence (DNA): TGCGCCAGCAGCGATCTGACAGGCTACCAAGAGACCCAGTACTTC. This translates into CASSDLTGYQETQYF.